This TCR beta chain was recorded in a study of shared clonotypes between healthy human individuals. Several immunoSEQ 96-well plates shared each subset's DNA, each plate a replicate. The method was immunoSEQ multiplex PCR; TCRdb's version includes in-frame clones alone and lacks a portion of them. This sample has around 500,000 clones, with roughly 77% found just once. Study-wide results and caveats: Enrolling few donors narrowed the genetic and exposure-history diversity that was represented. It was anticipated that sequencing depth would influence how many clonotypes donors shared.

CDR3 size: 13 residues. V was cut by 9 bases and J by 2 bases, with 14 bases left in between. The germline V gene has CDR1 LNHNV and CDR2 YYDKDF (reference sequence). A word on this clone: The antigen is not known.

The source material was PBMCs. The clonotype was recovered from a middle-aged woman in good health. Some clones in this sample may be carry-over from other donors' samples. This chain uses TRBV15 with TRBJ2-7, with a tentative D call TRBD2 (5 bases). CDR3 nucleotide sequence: TGTGCCACTTTAGCCTCGGGGACCTACGAGCAGTACTTC. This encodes CATLASGTYEQYF.